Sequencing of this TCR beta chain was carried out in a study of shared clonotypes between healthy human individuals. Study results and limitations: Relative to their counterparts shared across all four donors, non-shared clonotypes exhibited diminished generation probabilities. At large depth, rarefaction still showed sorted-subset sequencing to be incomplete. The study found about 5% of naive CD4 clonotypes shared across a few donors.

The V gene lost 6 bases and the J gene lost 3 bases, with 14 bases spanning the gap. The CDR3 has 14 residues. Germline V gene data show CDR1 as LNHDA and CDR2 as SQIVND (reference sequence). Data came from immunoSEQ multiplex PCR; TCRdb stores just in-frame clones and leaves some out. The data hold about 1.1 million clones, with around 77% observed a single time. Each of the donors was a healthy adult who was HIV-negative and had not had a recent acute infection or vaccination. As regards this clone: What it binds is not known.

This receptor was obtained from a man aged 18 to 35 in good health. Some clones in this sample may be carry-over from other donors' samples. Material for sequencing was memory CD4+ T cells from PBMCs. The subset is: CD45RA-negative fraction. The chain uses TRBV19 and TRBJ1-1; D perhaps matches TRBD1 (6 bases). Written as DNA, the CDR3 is TGTGCCAGTAGGCAGGGGCCTTGGTACACTGAAGCTTTCTTT. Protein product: CASRQGPWYTEAFF.